A selection of T cell receptor beta chains follows, all from one sample in a study of cytomegalovirus exposure and HLA in healthy donors. Data came from immunoSEQ multiplex PCR; TCRdb stores just in-frame clones and leaves some out. The sample lists 100,000 to 150,000 clones, over 70% occurring once. Sequenced input: PBMCs. These receptors were obtained from a woman aged 18 to 35 in good health and CMV-seronegative. The CDR3 runs from the conserved cysteine through the conserved F or W. The order of the fields is CDR3 DNA, CDR3 protein, D gene, V gene, clone size, CDR3 length, J gene. A D gene is named only where the DNA matches it firmly. Size tells how often a clone was seen (once, few, many) or the class of an expanded clone, and some rows leave it out.

DNA: TGCGCCAGCAGCTTTCGTGGGGGCCTCACAGATACGCAGTATTTT
CDR3: CASSFRGGLTDTQYF
D: NA
V: TRBV5-1
size: few
length: 15
J: TRBJ2-3

DNA: TGTGCCAGCAGTTTAGCCAGGGGAAGAGGCTACACCTTC
CDR3: CASSLARGRGYTF
D: NA
V: TRBV27
size: NA
length: 13
J: TRBJ1-2

DNA: TGCAGCGTTGAAGATCTGAATGAGCAGTTCTTC
CDR3: CSVEDLNEQFF
D: NA
V: TRBV29-1
size: NA
length: 11
J: TRBJ2-1

DNA: TGTGCCATCGGGACTAGCAGGTCCTACGAGCAGTACTTC
CDR3: CAIGTSRSYEQYF
D: TRBD2
V: TRBV10-3
size: NA
length: 13
J: TRBJ2-7

DNA: TGCGCCAGCAGTCAATCGAAAGGCAGGCAGCGGGAGAGCAACGAGCAGTACTTC
CDR3: CASSQSKGRQRESNEQYF
D: TRBD2
V: TRBV23-1
size: NA
length: 18
J: TRBJ2-7

DNA: TGTGCCAGCGGACGGGAAGCAACCTTGGGGGAAGCTTTCTTT
CDR3: CASGREATLGEAFF
D: NA
V: TRBV6-5
size: NA
length: 14
J: TRBJ1-1

DNA: TGTGCCAGCAGTGAACTAGCCAGAGGAGTCCAGTACTTC
CDR3: CASSELARGVQYF
D: NA
V: TRBV25-1
size: once
length: 13
J: TRBJ2-5

DNA: TGTGCCAGCAGCACCGGGACAGGGGATGTTGGGGAGACCCAGTACTTC
CDR3: CASSTGTGDVGETQYF
D: TRBD1
V: TRBV5-6
size: NA
length: 16
J: TRBJ2-5

DNA: TGTGCCAGCAGCCGCGGCGGGGACGGGGAGCTGTTTTTT
CDR3: CASSRGGDGELFF
D: NA
V: TRBV4-2
size: NA
length: 13
J: TRBJ2-2

DNA: TGTGCCAGCAGTGACGTTGCGGGAGGGAGCACAGATACGCAGTATTTT
CDR3: CASSDVAGGSTDTQYF
D: TRBD2
V: TRBV6-4
size: few
length: 16
J: TRBJ2-3

DNA: TGTGCCAGCAGCTCCCCACAGGGGGATCGGAGCTACGAGCAGTACTTC
CDR3: CASSSPQGDRSYEQYF
D: TRBD1
V: TRBV7-8
size: NA
length: 16
J: TRBJ2-7

DNA: TGTGCCTGGAGTGTAGACGAGGAAAACACTGAAGCTTTCTTT
CDR3: CAWSVDEENTEAFF
D: NA
V: TRBV30
size: few
length: 14
J: TRBJ1-1

DNA: TGTGCCAGCAGCGGGCGGTCCCAGATTCAATTCTTC
CDR3: CASSGRSQIQFF
D: NA
V: TRBV9
size: NA
length: 12
J: TRBJ2-1

DNA: TGCGCCAGCAGCTCAGGACAGGGTTGGAGGGCTGGAAACACCATATATTTT
CDR3: CASSSGQGWRAGNTIYF
D: TRBD1
V: TRBV5-1
size: few
length: 17
J: TRBJ1-3

DNA: TGTGCCAGCAGTTTATTACCTTCGGCCAGGGAAGACACTGAAGCTTTCTTT
CDR3: CASSLLPSAREDTEAFF
D: NA
V: TRBV27
size: NA
length: 17
J: TRBJ1-1

DNA: TGTGCCAGCAGTGAAGGGAGCGGGAGGCAGTTCTTC
CDR3: CASSEGSGRQFF
D: TRBD2
V: TRBV25-1
size: NA
length: 12
J: TRBJ2-1

DNA: TGTGCCAGCAGGGGGGGGCCGGGGGAGCAGTACTTC
CDR3: CASRGGPGEQYF
D: NA
V: TRBV2
size: NA
length: 12
J: TRBJ2-7

DNA: TGTGCCAGCAGCTTAGATCAGACCTACGAGCAGTACTTC
CDR3: CASSLDQTYEQYF
D: NA
V: TRBV7-6
size: few
length: 13
J: TRBJ2-7

DNA: TGTGCCAGCAGTTACGACAGGGTAGCCTACACCTTC
CDR3: CASSYDRVAYTF
D: TRBD1
V: TRBV6-5
size: NA
length: 12
J: TRBJ1-2

DNA: TGTGCCAGCAGCCCCCGAAGCGGGAGCCCGGCAGATACGCAGTATTTT
CDR3: CASSPRSGSPADTQYF
D: TRBD2
V: TRBV11-3
size: NA
length: 16
J: TRBJ2-3

DNA: TGTGCCAGCAGCGGGACAACCAACGCGAACACCGGGGAGCTGTTTTTT
CDR3: CASSGTTNANTGELFF
D: NA
V: TRBV7-6
size: NA
length: 16
J: TRBJ2-2

DNA: TGTGCCAGCAGCTTCCAGGGTTCGGCGGTCATGGATACGCAGTATTTT
CDR3: CASSFQGSAVMDTQYF
D: NA
V: TRBV5-6
size: NA
length: 16
J: TRBJ2-3

DNA: TGTGCCAGCTCACCCGCAATCCCCGGGACAGGGTTCACAGATACGCAGTATTTT
CDR3: CASSPAIPGTGFTDTQYF
D: TRBD1
V: TRBV18
size: NA
length: 18
J: TRBJ2-3

DNA: TGTGCCAGCAGTTACCTCGGGGACAGGGGAGAGGAGACCCAGTACTTC
CDR3: CASSYLGDRGEETQYF
D: TRBD1
V: TRBV6-5
size: NA
length: 16
J: TRBJ2-5

DNA: TGCGCCAGCAGTTGGGGCTTACAAGAGACCCAGTACTTC
CDR3: CASSWGLQETQYF
D: NA
V: TRBV5-1
size: NA
length: 13
J: TRBJ2-5

DNA: TGTGCCATCAGTGGGGCGGCAGCGGCTAGCCGTCAAGAGACCCAGTACTTC
CDR3: CAISGAAAASRQETQYF
D: NA
V: TRBV10-3
size: NA
length: 17
J: TRBJ2-5

DNA: TGTGCCAGCTCACCACTAGCGAACTCTGGAAACACCATATATTTT
CDR3: CASSPLANSGNTIYF
D: NA
V: TRBV18
size: NA
length: 15
J: TRBJ1-3

DNA: TGTGCCATCAGTCCGTTGGACAGGGGGCCTAAAGAGACCCAGTACTTC
CDR3: CAISPLDRGPKETQYF
D: TRBD1
V: TRBV10-3
size: NA
length: 16
J: TRBJ2-5

DNA: TGCGCCAGCAGCTCACAGGGCACCGGGGCCAACGTCCTGACTTTC
CDR3: CASSSQGTGANVLTF
D: NA
V: TRBV5-1
size: NA
length: 15
J: TRBJ2-6

DNA: TGTGCCTGGAACGAGGGGGTCACGGAGACCCAGTACTTC
CDR3: CAWNEGVTETQYF
D: NA
V: TRBV30
size: NA
length: 13
J: TRBJ2-5

DNA: TGTGCCAGCAGCCCCTCAGGGGGTACCGGGGAGCTGTTTTTT
CDR3: CASSPSGGTGELFF
D: TRBD1
V: TRBV7-9
size: NA
length: 14
J: TRBJ2-2